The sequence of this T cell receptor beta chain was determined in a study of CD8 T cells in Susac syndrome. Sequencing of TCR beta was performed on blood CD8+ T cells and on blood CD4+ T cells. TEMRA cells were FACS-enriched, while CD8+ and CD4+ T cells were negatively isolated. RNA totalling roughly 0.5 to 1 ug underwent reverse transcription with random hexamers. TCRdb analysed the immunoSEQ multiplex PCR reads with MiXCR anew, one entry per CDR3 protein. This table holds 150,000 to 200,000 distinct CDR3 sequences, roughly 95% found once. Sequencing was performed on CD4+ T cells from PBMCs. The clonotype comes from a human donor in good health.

The CDR3 reads CASRWGTAYEQYF. The CDR3 DNA reads TGTGCCAGCAGATGGGGAACAGCCTACGAGCAGTACTTC. The rearrangement joins TRBV12-3 or TRBV12-4 to TRBJ2-7; D gene uncertain. The CDR3 extends over 13 amino acids. V lost 6 bases and J lost 2, with 11 bases in between.